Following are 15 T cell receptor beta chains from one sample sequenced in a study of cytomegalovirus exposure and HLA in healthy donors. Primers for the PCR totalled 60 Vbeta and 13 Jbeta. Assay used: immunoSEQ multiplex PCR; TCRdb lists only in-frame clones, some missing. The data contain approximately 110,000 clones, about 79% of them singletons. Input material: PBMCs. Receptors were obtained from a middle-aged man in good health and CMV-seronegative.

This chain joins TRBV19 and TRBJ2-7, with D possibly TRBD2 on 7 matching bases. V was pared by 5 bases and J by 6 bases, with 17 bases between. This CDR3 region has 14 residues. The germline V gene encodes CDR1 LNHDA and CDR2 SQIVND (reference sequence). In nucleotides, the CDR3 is TGTGCCAGTAGTCTCGGAGGGGGGGCAGGCGAGCAGTACTTC. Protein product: CASSLGGGAGEQYF.

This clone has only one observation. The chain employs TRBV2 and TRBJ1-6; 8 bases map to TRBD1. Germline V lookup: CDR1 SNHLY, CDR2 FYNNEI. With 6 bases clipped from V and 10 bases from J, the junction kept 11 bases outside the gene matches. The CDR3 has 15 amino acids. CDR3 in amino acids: CASRISGQGSSPLHF. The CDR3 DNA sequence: TGTGCCAGCAGGATTTCCGGACAGGGTTCCTCACCCCTCCACTTT.

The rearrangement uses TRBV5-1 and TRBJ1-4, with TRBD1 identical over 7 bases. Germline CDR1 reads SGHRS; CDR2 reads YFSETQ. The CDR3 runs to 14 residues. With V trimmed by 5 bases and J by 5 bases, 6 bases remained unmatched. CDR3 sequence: CASRPDRENEKLFF. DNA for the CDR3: TGCGCCAGCAGGCCCGACAGGGAAAATGAAAAACTGTTTTTT.

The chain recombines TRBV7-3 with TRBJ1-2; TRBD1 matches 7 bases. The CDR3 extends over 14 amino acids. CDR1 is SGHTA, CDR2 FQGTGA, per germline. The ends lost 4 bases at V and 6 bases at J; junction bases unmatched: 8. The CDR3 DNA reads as TGTGCCAGCAGCTCCACCGGGGGACAGAATGGCTACACCTTC. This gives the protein CASSSTGGQNGYTF.

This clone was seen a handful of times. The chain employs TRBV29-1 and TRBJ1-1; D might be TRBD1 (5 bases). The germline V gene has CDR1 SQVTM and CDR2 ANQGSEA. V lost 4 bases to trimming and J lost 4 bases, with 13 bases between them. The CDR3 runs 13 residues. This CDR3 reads CSVVGGVGTEAFF. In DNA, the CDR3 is TGCAGCGTTGTGGGGGGGGTGGGCACTGAAGCTTTCTTT.

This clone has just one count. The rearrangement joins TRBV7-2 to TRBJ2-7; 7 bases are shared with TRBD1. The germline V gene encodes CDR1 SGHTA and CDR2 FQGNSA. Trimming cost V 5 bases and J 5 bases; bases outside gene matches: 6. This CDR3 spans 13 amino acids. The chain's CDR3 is CASSQTTGNEQYF. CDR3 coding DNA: TGTGCCAGCAGCCAAACGACAGGGAACGAGCAGTACTTC.

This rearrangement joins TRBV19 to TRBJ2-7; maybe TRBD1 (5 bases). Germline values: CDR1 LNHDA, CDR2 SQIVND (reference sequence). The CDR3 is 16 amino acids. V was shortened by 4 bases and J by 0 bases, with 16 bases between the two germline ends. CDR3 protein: CASSKDKALPSYEQYF. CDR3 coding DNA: TGTGCCAGTAGTAAGGACAAGGCCCTGCCCTCCTACGAGCAGTACTTC. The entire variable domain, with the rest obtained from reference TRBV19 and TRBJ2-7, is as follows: DGGITQSPKYLFRKEGQNVTLSCEQNLNHDAMYWYRQDPGQGLRLIYYSQIVNDFQKGDIAEGYSVSREKKESFPLTVTSAQKNPTAFYLCASSKDKALPSYEQYFGPGTRLTVT.

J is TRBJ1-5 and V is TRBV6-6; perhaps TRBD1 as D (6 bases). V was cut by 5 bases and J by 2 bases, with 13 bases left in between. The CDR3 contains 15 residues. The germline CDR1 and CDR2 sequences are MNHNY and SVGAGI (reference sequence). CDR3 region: CASSLWGQRNQPQHF. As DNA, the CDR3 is TGTGCCAGCAGTCTTTGGGGGCAGCGCAATCAGCCCCAGCATTTT.

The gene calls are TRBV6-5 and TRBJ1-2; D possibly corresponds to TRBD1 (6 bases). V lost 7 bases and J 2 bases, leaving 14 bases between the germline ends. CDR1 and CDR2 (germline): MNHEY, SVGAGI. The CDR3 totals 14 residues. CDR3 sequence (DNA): TGTGCCAGCATTCGGAGGGGGGGGAACTATGGCTACACCTTC. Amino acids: CASIRRGGNYGYTF.

CDR3 in DNA: TGCGCCAGCAGCTTGGAATTAGCGGGGGGGTACAATGAGCAGTTCTTC. Its translation is CASSLELAGGYNEQFF. This sequence joins TRBV5-1 and TRBJ2-1; TRBD2 matches at 11 bases. After removal of 0 bases from V and 4 bases from J, the junction contained 3 bases not matched to a gene. The CDR3 spans 16 residues. Germline V gene data show CDR1 as SGHRS and CDR2 as YFSETQ. Looking up the rest from reference TRBV5-1 and TRBJ2-1 gives the full variable domain: KAGVTQTPRYLIKTRGQQVTLSCSPISGHRSVSWYQQTPGQGLQFLFEYFSETQRNKGNFPGRFSGRQFSNSRSEMNVSTLELGDSALYLCASSLELAGGYNEQFFGPGTRLTVL.

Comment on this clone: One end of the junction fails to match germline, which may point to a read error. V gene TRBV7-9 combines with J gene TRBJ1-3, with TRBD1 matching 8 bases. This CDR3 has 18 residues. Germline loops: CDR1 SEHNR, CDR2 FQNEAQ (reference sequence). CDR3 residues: CSSSFLQDRASSGNTIYF. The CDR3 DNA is TGTTCCAGCAGCTTTCTTCAGGACAGGGCCTCCTCTGGAAACACCATATATTTT.

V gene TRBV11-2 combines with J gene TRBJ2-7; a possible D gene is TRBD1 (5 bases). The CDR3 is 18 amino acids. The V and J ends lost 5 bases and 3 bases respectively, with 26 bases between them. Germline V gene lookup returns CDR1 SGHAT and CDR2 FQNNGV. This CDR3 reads CASSQLSIRQIKNYEQYV. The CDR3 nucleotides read TGTGCCAGCAGCCAATTAAGTATCCGACAGATAAAAAACTACGAGCAGTACGTC.

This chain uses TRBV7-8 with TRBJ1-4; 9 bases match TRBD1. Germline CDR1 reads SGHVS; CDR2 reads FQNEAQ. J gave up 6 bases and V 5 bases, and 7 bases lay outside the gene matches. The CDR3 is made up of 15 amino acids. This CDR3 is CASSLQGARDEKLFF. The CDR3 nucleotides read TGTGCCAGCAGCCTACAGGGGGCGCGGGATGAAAAACTGTTTTTT.

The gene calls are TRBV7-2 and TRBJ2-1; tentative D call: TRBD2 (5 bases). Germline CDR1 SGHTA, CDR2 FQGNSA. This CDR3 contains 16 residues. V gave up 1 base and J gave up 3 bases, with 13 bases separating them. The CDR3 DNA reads TGTGCCAGCAGCTTAGTTAGACTTGAGGGCTACAATGAGCAGTTCTTC. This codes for CASSLVRLEGYNEQFF.

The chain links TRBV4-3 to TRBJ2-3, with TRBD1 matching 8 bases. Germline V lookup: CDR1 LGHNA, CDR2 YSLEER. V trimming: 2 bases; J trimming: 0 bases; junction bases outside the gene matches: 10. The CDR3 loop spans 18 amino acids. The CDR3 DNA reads TGCGCCAGCAGCCAAAGGGGGAGACAGGGGTTTAGCACAGATACGCAGTATTTT. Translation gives CASSQRGRQGFSTDTQYF.